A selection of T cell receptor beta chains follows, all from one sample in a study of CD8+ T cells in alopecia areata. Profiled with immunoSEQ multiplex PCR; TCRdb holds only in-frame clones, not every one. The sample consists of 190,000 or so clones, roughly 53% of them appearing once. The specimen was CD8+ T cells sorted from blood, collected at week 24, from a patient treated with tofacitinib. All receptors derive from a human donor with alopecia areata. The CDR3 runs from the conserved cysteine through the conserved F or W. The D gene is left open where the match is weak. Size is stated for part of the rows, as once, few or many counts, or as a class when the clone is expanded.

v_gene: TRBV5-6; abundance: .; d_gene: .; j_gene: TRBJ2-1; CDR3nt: TGTGCCAGCAGCTTGGGGACAACTTACAATGAGCAGTTCTTC; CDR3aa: CASSLGTTYNEQFF
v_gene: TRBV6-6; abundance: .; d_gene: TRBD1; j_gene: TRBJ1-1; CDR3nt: TGTGCCAGCAGCCCATCGACAGGGATGAACACTGAAGCTTTCTTT; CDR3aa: CASSPSTGMNTEAFF
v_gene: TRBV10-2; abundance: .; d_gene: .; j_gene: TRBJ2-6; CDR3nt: TGCGCCAGCAGTGAGGCGTCCGGGGCCAACGTCCTGACTTTC; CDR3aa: CASSEASGANVLTF
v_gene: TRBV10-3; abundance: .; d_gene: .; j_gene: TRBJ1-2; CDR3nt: TGTGCCATCAGTGAGTCGGTGGAAAATGGCTACACCTTC; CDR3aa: CAISESVENGYTF
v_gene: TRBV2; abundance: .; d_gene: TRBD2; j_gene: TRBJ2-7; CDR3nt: TGTGCCAGCAGTGAAGCGGCTAGCGGTACCTACGAGCAGTACTTC; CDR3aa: CASSEAASGTYEQYF
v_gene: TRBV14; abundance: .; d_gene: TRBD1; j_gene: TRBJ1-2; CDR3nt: TGTGCCAGCAGCCAATTTAGACAGGGGCGCCGGTATGGCTACACCTTC; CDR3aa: CASSQFRQGRRYGYTF
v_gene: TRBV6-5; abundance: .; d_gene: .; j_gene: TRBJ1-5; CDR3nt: TGTGCCAGCAGTTATCGGGGGGGAGGTCAGCCCCAGCATTTT; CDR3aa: CASSYRGGGQPQHF
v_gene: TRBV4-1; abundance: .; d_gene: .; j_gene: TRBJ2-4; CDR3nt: TGCGCCAGCAGCCAAGAGAGGATGGGCCTTGAGGACATTCAGTACTTC; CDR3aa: CASSQERMGLEDIQYF
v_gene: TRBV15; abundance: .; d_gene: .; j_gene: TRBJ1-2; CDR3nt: TGTGCCACCAGCGGTCCAATCCAGTTTCGCGCTAGCTATGGCTACACCTTC; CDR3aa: CATSGPIQFRASYGYTF
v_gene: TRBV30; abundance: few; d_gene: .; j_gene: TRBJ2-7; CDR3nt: TGTGCCTGGAGTGCGCCCGAGGACAGTGGGTCCTACGAGCAGTACTTC; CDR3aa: CAWSAPEDSGSYEQYF
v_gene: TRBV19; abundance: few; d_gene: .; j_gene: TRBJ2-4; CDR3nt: TGTGCCAGTAGTTGGGGACAAACCAAAAACATTCAGTACTTC; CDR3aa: CASSWGQTKNIQYF
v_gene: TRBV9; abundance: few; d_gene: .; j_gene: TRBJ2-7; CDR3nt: TGTGCCAGCAGCGTAGCCCCTTGGGACGGTCCAGTCTTC; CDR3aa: CASSVAPWDGPVF
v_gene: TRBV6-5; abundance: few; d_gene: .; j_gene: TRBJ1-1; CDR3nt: TGTGCCAGCAGTTACTCGAGGTCAGGGAACACTGAAGCTTTCTTT; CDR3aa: CASSYSRSGNTEAFF
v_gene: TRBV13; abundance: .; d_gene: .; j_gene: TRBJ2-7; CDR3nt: TGTGCCAGCAGCTCCCGGCGGGAGCAGTACTTC; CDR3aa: CASSSRREQYF
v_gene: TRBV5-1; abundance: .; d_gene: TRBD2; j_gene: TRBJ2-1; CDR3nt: TGCGCCAGCAGCTATACTAGCGGGGGAATCAATGAGCAGTTCTTC; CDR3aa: CASSYTSGGINEQFF
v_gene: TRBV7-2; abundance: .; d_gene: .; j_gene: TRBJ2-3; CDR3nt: TGTGCCCTGGGGGTGGGTGCAGATACGCAGTATTTT; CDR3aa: CALGVGADTQYF
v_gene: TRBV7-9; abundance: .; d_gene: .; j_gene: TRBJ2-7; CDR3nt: TGTGCCAGCAGCTTTTCGGGGGAGCAGTACTTC; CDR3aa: CASSFSGEQYF
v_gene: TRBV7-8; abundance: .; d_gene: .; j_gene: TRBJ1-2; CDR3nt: TGTGCCAGCAGCTTACGTAGGGGCTCGGGCTACACCTTC; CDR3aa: CASSLRRGSGYTF
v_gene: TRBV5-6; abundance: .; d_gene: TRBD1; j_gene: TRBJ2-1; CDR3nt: TGTGCCAGCAGCCTACAGGGGGCTTTGAATGAGCAGTTCTTC; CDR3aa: CASSLQGALNEQFF
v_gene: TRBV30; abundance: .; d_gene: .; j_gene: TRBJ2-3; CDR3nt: TGTGCCTGGAGTGTCGGCCCAGATACGCAGTATTTT; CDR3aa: CAWSVGPDTQYF
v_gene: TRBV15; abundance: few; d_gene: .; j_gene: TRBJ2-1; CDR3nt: TGTGCCACCAGCAGAATAAATGAGCAGTTCTTC; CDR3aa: CATSRINEQFF
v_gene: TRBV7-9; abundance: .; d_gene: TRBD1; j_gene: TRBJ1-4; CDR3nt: TGTGCCAGCAGCCGGAGACAGGGAGGTGATGAAAAACTGTTTTTT; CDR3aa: CASSRRQGGDEKLFF
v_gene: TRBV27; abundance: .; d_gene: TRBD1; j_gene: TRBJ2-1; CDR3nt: TGTGCCAGCAGTGGACAGGACTACAATGAGCAGTTCTTC; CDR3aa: CASSGQDYNEQFF
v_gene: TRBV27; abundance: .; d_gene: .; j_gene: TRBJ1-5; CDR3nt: TGTGCCAGCAGTTTGGGGGGTGGCAATCAGCCCCAGCATTTT; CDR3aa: CASSLGGGNQPQHF
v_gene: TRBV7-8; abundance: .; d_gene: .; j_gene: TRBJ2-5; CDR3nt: TGTGCCAGCAGCTTAGATAGGGGGGGCTCCACGGGAACCCAGTACTTC; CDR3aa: CASSLDRGGSTGTQYF
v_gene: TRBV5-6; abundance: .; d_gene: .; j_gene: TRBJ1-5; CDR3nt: TGTGCCAGCAGCTGGGGCATCCTCAATCAGCCCCAGCATTTT; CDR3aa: CASSWGILNQPQHF
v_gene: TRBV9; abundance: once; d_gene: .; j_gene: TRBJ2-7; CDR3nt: TGTGCCAGCAGCGTAGGCGGCAGGGCCTACGAGCAGTACTTC; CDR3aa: CASSVGGRAYEQYF
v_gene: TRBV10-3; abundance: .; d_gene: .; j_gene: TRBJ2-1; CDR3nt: TGTGCCACTCAGGGGAATGAGCAGTTCTTC; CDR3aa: CATQGNEQFF
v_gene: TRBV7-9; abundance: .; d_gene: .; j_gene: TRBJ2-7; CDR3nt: TGTGCCAGCGGAGGGGCCTACGAGCAGTACTTC; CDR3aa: CASGGAYEQYF
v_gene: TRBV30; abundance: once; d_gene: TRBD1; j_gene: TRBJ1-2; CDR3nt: TGTGCCTGGAGAACGGACAGGTCGCTCTACACCTTC; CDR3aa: CAWRTDRSLYTF
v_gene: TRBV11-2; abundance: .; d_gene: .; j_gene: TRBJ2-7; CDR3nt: TGTGCCAGCAGCTTAGTGGTCCAGCCCATCTCCTACGAGCAGTACTTC; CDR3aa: CASSLVVQPISYEQYF
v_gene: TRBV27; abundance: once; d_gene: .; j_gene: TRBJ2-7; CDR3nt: TGTGCCAGCAGGGGAGAGGGGGATCGCTACGAGCAGTACTTC; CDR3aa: CASRGEGDRYEQYF
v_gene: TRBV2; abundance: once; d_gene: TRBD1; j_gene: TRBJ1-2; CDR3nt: TGTGCCAGCAGGGGACAGGCCGACTATGGCTACACCTTC; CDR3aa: CASRGQADYGYTF
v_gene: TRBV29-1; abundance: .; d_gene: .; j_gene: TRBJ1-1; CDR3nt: TGCAGCGTTGAAGAGATGGGGGGAAGCACTGAAGCTTTCTTT; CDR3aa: CSVEEMGGSTEAFF
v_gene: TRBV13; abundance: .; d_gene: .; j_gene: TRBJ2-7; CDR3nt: TGTGCCAGCAGCCTAAGCCCCTACGAGCAGTACTTC; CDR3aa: CASSLSPYEQYF